Below, 16 T cell receptor beta chains from the same sample are listed, as sequenced in a study of shared clonotypes between healthy human individuals (TCRdb year 2020). The library was produced with the immunoSEQ multiplex PCR assay. As stored in TCRdb, this immuneACCESS dataset retains in-frame rearrangements with V and J assigned. A fraction of the clones does not appear; measured against another copy, unresolved V genes explain less than half of the discrepancy, and the remainder lacks a known reason. This sample gives approximately 640,000 clones in total; 72% of them show up just once. The leading ten clones occupy 1.8% of the sample. The sequencing input was memory CD4+ T cells sorted from blood. The label giving this sample's cell subset or site can be read as: CD45RA-negative fraction. All receptors derive from a woman in her 30s in good health.

This clone was counted a few times. V is TRBV4-2 and J is TRBJ1-4; TRBD1 matches at 8 bases. J gave up 1 base and V 4 bases, and 17 bases lay outside the gene matches. CDR3 length: 20 amino acids. The germline gives CDR1 LGHNA, CDR2 YNFKEQ. CDR3 residues: CASSPLGGQGIGGTNEKLFF. The CDR3 DNA reads TGTGCCAGCAGCCCGCTGGGTGGACAGGGAATAGGAGGAACTAATGAAAAACTGTTTTTT.

This clone was detected only a few times. The rearrangement uses TRBV2 and TRBJ2-2, with 7 bases matching TRBD1. CDR1 is SNHLY, CDR2 FYNNEI, per germline. CDR3 size: 13 residues. V trimming: 8 bases; J trimming: 5 bases; junction bases outside the gene matches: 5. This CDR3 is CASQGTETGELFF. For the CDR3, the DNA is TGTGCCAGCCAGGGGACAGAAACCGGGGAGCTGTTTTTT.

This chain joins TRBV5-5 and TRBJ2-7; 10 bases agree with TRBD2. CDR3 size: 15 residues. CDR1 is SGHKS and CDR2 is YYEKEE in the germline V gene (reference sequence). The trim removed 7 bases at V and 4 bases at J, leaving 11 bases unmatched. The chain's CDR3 is CASGTLAGVFYEQYF. In nucleotides, the CDR3 is TGTGCCAGCGGGACCCTAGCGGGAGTCTTTTACGAGCAGTACTTC.

This sequence joins TRBV5-1 and TRBJ2-3; D unresolved. V shed 0 bases and J shed 2 bases, with 7 bases lying between them. CDR1 and CDR2 (germline): SGHRS, YFSETQ. This CDR3 has 14 amino acids. In DNA form, the CDR3 reads TGCGCCAGCAGCTTGGAGTGGACCACAGATACGCAGTATTTT. It yields the protein CASSLEWTTDTQYF.

This chain links TRBV10-1 with TRBJ1-1; D not certain. Per the germline V gene, CDR1 is WNHNN and CDR2 is SYGVQD (reference sequence). V shed 5 bases and J shed 7 bases, with 14 bases lying between them. The CDR3 consists of 13 residues. The CDR3 spells CASSPNLAHEAFF. The CDR3 DNA is TGCGCCAGCAGTCCAAATCTGGCTCATGAAGCTTTCTTT.

This sequence joins TRBV13 and TRBJ1-4; unclear D gene. Trimming cost V 8 bases and J 4 bases, with 14 bases left between them. The CDR3 extends over 14 amino acids. Germline V gene sequence: CDR1 PRHDT, CDR2 FYEKMQ (reference sequence). CDR3 sequence: CASATWQNNEKLFF. As DNA, the CDR3 is TGTGCCAGCGCCACCTGGCAAAATAATGAAAAACTGTTTTTT.

This clone has only one observation. This rearrangement joins TRBV21-1 to TRBJ2-1; TRBD2 is the table's D call and was not checked against the DNA. TRBV21-1 represents a pseudogene. CDR3 length: 16 residues. In DNA form, the CDR3 reads TGTGCCAGCAGCGCCTTAGCGGGCCCCGAACACAATGAGCAGTTCTTC. Translation: CASSALAGPEHNEQFF.

The chain has TRBV28 and TRBJ2-5, with unresolved D. Trimming cost V 6 bases and J 2 bases, with 22 bases left between them. The CDR3 is made up of 17 amino acids. The germline CDR1 and CDR2 sequences are MDHEN and SYDVKM. This chain's CDR3 is CASSSISWAVTQETQYF. CDR3 coding DNA: TGTGCCAGCAGCTCCATCTCCTGGGCCGTAACTCAAGAGACCCAGTACTTC.

The chain is built from TRBV6-6 and TRBJ1-5, with 7 bases lining up with TRBD1. The germline V gene has CDR1 MNHNY and CDR2 SVGAGI (reference sequence). V shed 6 bases and J 7 bases; nucleotides not matched to a gene: 12. CDR3 length: 15 amino acids. The CDR3 here is CASSSQGGAKQPQHF. For the CDR3, the DNA is TGTGCCAGCAGCTCCCAGGGGGGGGCCAAACAGCCCCAGCATTTT.

As regards this clone: A far larger clone is off by one base, so a read error is likely. The CDR3 DNA sequence: TGTGTCAGTAGTATCGAACAGGGGCTTTTTCAGCCCCAGCATTTT. Protein sequence: CVSSIEQGLFQPQHF. The rearrangement links TRBV19 to TRBJ1-5, with TRBD1 matching 7 bases. CDR1 and CDR2 from the germline V gene are LNHDA and SQIVND (reference sequence). This CDR3 comprises 15 residues.

The chain links TRBV27 to TRBJ2-1; 13 bases fit TRBD2. Germline lookup yields CDR1 MNHEY and CDR2 SMNVEV (reference sequence). J lost 9 bases, V lost 5 bases, and 13 bases had no gene match. This CDR3 has 17 residues. This CDR3 reads CASSPLEGLAGESEQFF. The CDR3 coding sequence is TGTGCCAGCAGTCCCTTAGAAGGACTAGCGGGAGAAAGTGAGCAGTTCTTC.

The genes are TRBV27 and TRBJ1-3; 7 bases fit TRBD1. J gave up 3 bases and V 6 bases, and 20 bases lay outside the gene matches. The CDR3 is 19 amino acids. Germline V gene data show CDR1 as MNHEY and CDR2 as SMNVEV (reference sequence). The CDR3 coding sequence is TGTGCCAGCAGCCCCTCCGGGACAGACCAAAATATAGGTGGAAACACCATATATTTT. This encodes CASSPSGTDQNIGGNTIYF.

With regard to this clone: The sample holds other DNA sequences that translate to the same CDR3. V and J are TRBV5-1 and TRBJ2-1; TRBD2 agrees at 9 bases. The germline gives CDR1 SGHRS, CDR2 YFSETQ. CDR3 length: 15 amino acids. The J segment lost 2 bases and the V segment lost 4 bases, leaving 4 bases of the junction unmatched. This CDR3 is CASSPSSGAYNEQFF. The CDR3, as DNA: TGCGCCAGCAGCCCCTCTAGCGGGGCCTACAATGAGCAGTTCTTC. The entire variable domain, with the rest obtained from reference TRBV5-1 and TRBJ2-1, is as follows: KAGVTQTPRYLIKTRGQQVTLSCSPISGHRSVSWYQQTPGQGLQFLFEYFSETQRNKGNFPGRFSGRQFSNSRSEMNVSTLELGDSALYLCASSPSSGAYNEQFFGPGTRLTVL.

The V call is TRBV30, the J call TRBJ1-4; a weak D match, TRBD1 (5 bases). The CDR3 loop spans 13 amino acids. The germline V gene has CDR1 GTSNPN and CDR2 SVGIG (reference sequence). The ends were cut back, 3 bases at V and 8 bases at J, with 13 bases in the middle. As DNA, the CDR3 is TGTGCCTGGAGCCGGGACTTGGGGGAAAAACTGTTTTTT. Amino acid sequence: CAWSRDLGEKLFF.

In its sample, this clone was seen a few times. The sample has other DNA sequences that encode this CDR3 too. J is TRBJ1-5 and V is TRBV5-1; TRBD1 matches 7 bases. V lost 2 bases, J lost 2 bases, and 4 bases stayed unmatched. The germline V gene has CDR1 SGHRS and CDR2 YFSETQ. The CDR3 has 15 residues. The chain's CDR3 is CASSLEGGGNQPQHF. Here the CDR3 DNA reads TGCGCCAGCAGCTTAGAAGGGGGCGGCAATCAGCCCCAGCATTTT.

Details on this clone: The same CDR3 is also encoded by other DNA sequences in this sample. The rearrangement uses TRBV5-1 and TRBJ2-1; D perhaps matches TRBD2 (6 bases). Trimming took off 0 bases at V and 7 bases at J, with 11 bases between the two ends. Germline CDR1 SGHRS, CDR2 YFSETQ. This CDR3 has 14 amino acids. CDR3 amino acids: CASSLGTEGNEQFF. CDR3 DNA: TGCGCCAGCAGCTTGGGGACGGAGGGTAATGAGCAGTTCTTC.